This TCR beta chain was found in a study of CD8+ T cells in alopecia areata. Study in general: A 6-month period off drug followed tofacitinib, which lasted 6 to 18 months.

Per germline, CDR1 SGHRS and CDR2 YFSETQ. V gave up 2 bases and J gave up 2 bases, with 8 bases separating them. The CDR3 is made up of 15 amino acids. Findings of the study overall: Lesional scalp, notably in alopecia totalis/universalis, had clonality above that of normal scalp. Sharing of TCRs across patients appeared less clear than in mice, possibly for HLA-related reasons.

The study team obtained lesional scalp punch biopsies and peripheral blood from alopecia areata patients. A word on this clone: Its antigen remains unknown. Other DNA sequences in the sample encode the same CDR3.

Extracted RNA was reverse transcribed, and the resulting cDNA served as sequencing template. Method: immunoSEQ multiplex PCR; TCRdb's copy keeps in-frame clones and lacks some. The sample has 150,000 or so clones; more than 40% are singletons. The material sequenced was CD4+ T cells sorted from blood. V is TRBV5-1 and J is TRBJ2-6; a weak D match, TRBD1 (6 bases). This receptor was taken from a human donor with alopecia areata. The CDR3 sequence: CASSLAGAGANVLTF. The CDR3 coding sequence is TGCGCCAGCAGCTTAGCAGGGGCTGGGGCCAACGTCCTGACTTTC.